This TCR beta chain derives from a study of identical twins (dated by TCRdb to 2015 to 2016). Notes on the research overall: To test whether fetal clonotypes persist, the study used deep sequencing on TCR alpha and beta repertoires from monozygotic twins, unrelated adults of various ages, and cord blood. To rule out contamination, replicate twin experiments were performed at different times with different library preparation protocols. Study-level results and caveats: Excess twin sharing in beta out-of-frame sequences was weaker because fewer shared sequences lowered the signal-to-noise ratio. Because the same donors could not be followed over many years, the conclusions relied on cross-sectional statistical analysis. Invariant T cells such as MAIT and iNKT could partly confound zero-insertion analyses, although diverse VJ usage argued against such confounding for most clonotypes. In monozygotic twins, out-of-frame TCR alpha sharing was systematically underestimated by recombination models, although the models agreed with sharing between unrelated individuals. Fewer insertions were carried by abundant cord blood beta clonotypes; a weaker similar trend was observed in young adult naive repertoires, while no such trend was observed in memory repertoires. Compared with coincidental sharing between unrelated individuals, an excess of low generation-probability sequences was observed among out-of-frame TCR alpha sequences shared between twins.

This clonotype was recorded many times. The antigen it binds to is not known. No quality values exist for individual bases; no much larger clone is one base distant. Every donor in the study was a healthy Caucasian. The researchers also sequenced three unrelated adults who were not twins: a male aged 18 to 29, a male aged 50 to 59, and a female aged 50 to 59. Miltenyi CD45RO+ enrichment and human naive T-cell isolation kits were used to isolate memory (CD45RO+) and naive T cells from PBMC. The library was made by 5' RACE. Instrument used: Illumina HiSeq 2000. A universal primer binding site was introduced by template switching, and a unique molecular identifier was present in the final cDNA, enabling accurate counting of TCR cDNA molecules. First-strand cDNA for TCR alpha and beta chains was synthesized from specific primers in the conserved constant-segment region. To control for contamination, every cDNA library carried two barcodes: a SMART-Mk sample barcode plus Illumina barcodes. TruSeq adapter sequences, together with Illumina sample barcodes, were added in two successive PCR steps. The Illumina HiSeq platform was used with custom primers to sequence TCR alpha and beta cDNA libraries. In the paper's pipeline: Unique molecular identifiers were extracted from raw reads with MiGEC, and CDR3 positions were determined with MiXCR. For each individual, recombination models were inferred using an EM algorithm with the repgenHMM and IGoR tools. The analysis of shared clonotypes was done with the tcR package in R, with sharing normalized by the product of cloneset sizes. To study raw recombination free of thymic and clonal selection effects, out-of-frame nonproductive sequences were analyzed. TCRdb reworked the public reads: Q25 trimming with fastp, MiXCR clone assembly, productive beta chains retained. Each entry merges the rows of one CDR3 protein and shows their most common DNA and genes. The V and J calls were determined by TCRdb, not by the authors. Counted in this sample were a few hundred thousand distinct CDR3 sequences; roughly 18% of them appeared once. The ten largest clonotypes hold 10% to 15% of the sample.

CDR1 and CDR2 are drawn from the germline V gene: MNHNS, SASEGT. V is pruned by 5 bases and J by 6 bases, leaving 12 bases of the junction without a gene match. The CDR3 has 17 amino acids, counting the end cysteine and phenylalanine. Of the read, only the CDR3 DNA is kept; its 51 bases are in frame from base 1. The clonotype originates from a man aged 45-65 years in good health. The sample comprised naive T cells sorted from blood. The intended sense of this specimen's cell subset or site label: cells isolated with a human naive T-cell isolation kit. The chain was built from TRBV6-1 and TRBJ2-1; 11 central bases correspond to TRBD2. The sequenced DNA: TGTGCCAGCAGTCCTTTATTACTAGCGGGGGTCATCAATGAGCAGTTCTTC. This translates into CASSPLLLAGVINEQFF.